This TCR beta chain was recorded in a study of blood T cell repertoires in COVID-19. V was clipped by 1 base and J by 6 bases, with 14 bases between them. The CDR3 has 15 amino acids. Germline V CDR1 and CDR2: MNHEY, SVGEGT. Only one count was recorded for this clone. The repertoire was sequenced with immunoSEQ multiplex PCR; TCRdb's copy has only in-frame clones and lacks some. The sample lists a few hundred thousand clones, about 85% occurring once. This clonotype was sampled from a woman aged 30 to 39 who had recovered from COVID-19. The material sequenced was PBMCs or T cells enriched from blood (not recorded which). The chain joins TRBV6-2 or TRBV6-3 to TRBJ2-3; weak D call: TRBD1 (6 bases). The chain's CDR3 is CASSYYQGSLDTQYF. The CDR3, as DNA: TGTGCCAGCAGTTACTATCAGGGGTCTTTGGATACGCAGTATTTT.